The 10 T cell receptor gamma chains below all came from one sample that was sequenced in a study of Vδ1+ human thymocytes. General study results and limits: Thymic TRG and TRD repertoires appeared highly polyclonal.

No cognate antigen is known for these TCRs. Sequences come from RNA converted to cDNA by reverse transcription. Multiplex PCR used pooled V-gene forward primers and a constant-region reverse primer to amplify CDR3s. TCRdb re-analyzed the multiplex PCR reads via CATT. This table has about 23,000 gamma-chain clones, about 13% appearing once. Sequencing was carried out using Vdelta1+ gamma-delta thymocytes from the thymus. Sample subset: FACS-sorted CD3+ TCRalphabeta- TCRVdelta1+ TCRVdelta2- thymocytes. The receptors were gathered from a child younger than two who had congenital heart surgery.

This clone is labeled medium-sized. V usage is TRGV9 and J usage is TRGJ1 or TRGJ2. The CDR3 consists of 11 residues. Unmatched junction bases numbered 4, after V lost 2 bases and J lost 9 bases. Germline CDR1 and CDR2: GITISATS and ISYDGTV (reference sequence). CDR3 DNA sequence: TGTGCCTTGTGGGAGGCCATTAAGAAACTCTTT. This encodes CALWEAIKKLF.

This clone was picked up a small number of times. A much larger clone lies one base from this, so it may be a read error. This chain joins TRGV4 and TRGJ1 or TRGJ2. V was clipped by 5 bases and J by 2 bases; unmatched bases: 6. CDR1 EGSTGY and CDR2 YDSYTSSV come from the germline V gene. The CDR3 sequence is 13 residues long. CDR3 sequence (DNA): TGTGCCACCTGGGCCGGGGATTATTATAAGAAACTCTTT. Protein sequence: CATWAGDYYKKLF.

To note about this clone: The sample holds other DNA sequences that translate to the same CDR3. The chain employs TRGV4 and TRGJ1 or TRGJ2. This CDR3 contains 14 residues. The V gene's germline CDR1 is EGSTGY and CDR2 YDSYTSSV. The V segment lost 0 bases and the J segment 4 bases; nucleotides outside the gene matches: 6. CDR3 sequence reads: CATWDGPEYYKKLF. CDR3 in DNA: TGTGCCACCTGGGATGGGCCGGAATATTATAAGAAACTCTTT.

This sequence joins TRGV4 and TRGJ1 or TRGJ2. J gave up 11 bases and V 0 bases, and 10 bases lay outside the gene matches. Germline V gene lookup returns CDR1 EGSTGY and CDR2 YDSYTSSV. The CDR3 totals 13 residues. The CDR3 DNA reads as TGTGCCACCTGGGATGGGCCGCCCGGGGAGAAACTCTTT. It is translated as CATWDGPPGEKLF.

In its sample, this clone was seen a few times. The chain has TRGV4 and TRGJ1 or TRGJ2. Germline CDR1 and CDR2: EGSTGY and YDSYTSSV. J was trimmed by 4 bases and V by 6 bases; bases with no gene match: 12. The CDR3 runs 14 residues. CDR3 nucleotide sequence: TGTGCCACCTGGCCTCGTTTAGGGTATTATAAGAAACTCTTT. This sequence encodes CATWPRLGYYKKLF.

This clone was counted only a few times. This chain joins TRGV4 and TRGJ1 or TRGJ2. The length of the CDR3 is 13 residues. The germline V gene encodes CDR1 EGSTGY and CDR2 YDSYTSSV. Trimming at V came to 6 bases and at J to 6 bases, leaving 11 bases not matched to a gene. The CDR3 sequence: CATWPPGGYKKLF. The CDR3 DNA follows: TGTGCCACCTGGCCGCCCGGGGGTTATAAGAAACTCTTT.

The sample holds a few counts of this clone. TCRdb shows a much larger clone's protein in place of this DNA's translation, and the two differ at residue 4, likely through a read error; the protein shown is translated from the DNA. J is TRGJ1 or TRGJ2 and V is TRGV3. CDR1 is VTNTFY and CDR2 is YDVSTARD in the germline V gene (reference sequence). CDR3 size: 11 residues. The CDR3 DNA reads TGTGCCACCCGGGACCATTATAAGAAACTCTTT. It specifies CATRDHYKKLF.

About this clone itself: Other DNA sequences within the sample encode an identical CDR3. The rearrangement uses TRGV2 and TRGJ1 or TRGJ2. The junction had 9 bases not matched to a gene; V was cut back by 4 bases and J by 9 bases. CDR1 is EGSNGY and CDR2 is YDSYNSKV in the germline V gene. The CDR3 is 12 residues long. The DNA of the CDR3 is TGTGCCACCTGGGATGGGCGGCGTAAGAAACTCTTT. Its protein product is CATWDGRRKKLF.

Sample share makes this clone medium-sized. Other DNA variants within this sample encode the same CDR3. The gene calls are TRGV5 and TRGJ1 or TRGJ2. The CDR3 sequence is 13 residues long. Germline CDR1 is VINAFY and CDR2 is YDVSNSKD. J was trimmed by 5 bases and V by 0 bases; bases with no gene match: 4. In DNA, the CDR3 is TGTGCCACCTGGGACAGGCGGAATTATAAGAAACTCTTT. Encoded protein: CATWDRRNYKKLF.

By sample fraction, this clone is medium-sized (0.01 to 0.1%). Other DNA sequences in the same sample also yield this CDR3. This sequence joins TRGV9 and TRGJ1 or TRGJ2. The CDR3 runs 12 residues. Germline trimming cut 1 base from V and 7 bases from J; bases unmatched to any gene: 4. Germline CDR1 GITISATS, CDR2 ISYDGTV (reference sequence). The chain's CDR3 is CALWEVFYKKLF. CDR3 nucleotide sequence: TGTGCCTTGTGGGAGGTTTTCTATAAGAAACTCTTT.